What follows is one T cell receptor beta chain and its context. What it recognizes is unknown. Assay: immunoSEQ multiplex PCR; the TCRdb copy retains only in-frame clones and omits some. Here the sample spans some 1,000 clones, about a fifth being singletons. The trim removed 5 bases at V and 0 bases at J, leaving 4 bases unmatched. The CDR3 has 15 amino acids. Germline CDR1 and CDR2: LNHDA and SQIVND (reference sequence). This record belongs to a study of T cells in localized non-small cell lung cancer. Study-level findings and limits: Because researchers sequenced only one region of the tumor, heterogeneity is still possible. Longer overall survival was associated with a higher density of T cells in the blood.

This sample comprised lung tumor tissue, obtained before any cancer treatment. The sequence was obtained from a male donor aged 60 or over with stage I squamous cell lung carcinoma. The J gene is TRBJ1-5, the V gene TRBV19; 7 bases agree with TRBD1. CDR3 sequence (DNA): TGTGCCAGTAGTCGGGACAGTTATAGCAATCAGCCCCAGCATTTT. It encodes CASSRDSYSNQPQHF.